These T cell receptor beta chains were read from a single sample in a study of OX40 agonist ivuxolimab in advanced cancers. The assay was immunoSEQ multiplex PCR, and TCRdb's table has in-frame clones only and misses some. The table has 65,000 to 80,000 clones, around nine tenths seen once. The specimen was CD4+ or CD8+ T cells sorted from blood, collected in a trial of the OX40 agonist ivuxolimab. Receptors were obtained from an adult with an advanced solid tumor such as melanoma, head and neck, liver or kidney cancer. Both conserved end residues are part of each CDR3. D genes are given only for firm matches. Size values are once, few and many counts, or a class for expanded clones, and some rows have none.

NA	TRBV28	TRBJ1-3	TRBD1	TGTGCCAGCCAGACCGTTGGACAGGGATCGTCTGGAAACACCATATATTTT	CASQTVGQGSSGNTIYF
NA	TRBV30	TRBJ1-2	TRBD1	TGTGCCTGGACCGGGACAGGGGACGCCTATGGCTACACCTTC	CAWTGTGDAYGYTF
NA	TRBV19	TRBJ1-5	NA	TGTGCCAGTAGTCCCGACAGAAATCAGCCCCAGCATTTT	CASSPDRNQPQHF
NA	TRBV30	TRBJ1-2	TRBD1	TGTGCCTCCACAGGGGGCGATGGCTATGGCTACACCTTC	CASTGGDGYGYTF
NA	TRBV11-2	TRBJ2-3	TRBD1	TGTGCCAGCACCCCCGGCCCGGACAGGCCCTTTACCGATACGCAGTATTTT	CASTPGPDRPFTDTQYF
NA	TRBV15	TRBJ1-5	NA	TGTGCCACCAGCAGATCCTTGGGTAGGGGGGACCAGCCCCAGCATTTT	CATSRSLGRGDQPQHF
NA	TRBV5-4	TRBJ1-1	TRBD1	TGTGCCAGCAGCCCTGGACAGGCGAACACTGAAGCTTTCTTT	CASSPGQANTEAFF
NA	TRBV9	TRBJ1-4	NA	TGTGCCAGCAGCGTAGAGGGGGTCGCGGGTGAAAAACTGTTTTTT	CASSVEGVAGEKLFF
once	TRBV6-5	TRBJ2-1	TRBD2	TGTGCCAGCATTAAAACTAGCGGGGTTTACAATGAGCAGTTCTTC	CASIKTSGVYNEQFF
NA	TRBV30	TRBJ2-1	TRBD2	TGTGCCCGGGGGGGTTACAATGAGCAGTTCTTC	CARGGYNEQFF
NA	TRBV4-2	TRBJ2-3	TRBD2	TGTGCCAGCAGCCAAGGACTAGCGGCTAGCACAGATACGCAGTATTTT	CASSQGLAASTDTQYF
NA	TRBV5-1	TRBJ2-1	NA	TGCGCCAGCAGCTTGGAGCGCCACGAGCAGTTCTTC	CASSLERHEQFF
NA	TRBV11-2	TRBJ1-1	TRBD1	TGTGCCAGCAGCGTACTCTCCCCGGACAGGGGGAAGGCTTTCTTT	CASSVLSPDRGKAFF
NA	TRBV7-9	TRBJ2-1	TRBD2	TGTGCCAGCAGCATTGGACTAGCGGGAGGAAATGAGCAGTTCTTC	CASSIGLAGGNEQFF
NA	TRBV5-1	TRBJ2-1	NA	TGCGCCAGCGGGAGTGACCCCTACAATGAGCAGTTCTTC	CASGSDPYNEQFF
NA	TRBV5-1	TRBJ1-6	NA	TGCGCCAGCAGCTTGGATACAGTTAATTCACCCCTCCACTTT	CASSLDTVNSPLHF
few	TRBV2	TRBJ1-1	NA	TGTGCCAGCAGCGCCCTGGGGGCTGAAGCTTTCTTT	CASSALGAEAFF
NA	TRBV29-1	TRBJ2-7	NA	TGCAGCGTGAGGGGGACCAGCTCCTACGAGCAGTACTTC	CSVRGTSSYEQYF
NA	TRBV5-1	TRBJ2-3	NA	TGCGCCAGCAGCTGGACGACAGATACGCAGTATTTT	CASSWTTDTQYF
NA	TRBV9	TRBJ1-6	NA	TGTGCCAGCAGCCCACGGGCAGGAAATTCACCCCTCCACTTT	CASSPRAGNSPLHF
NA	TRBV6-5	TRBJ2-1	NA	TGTGCCAGCAGTACTCTTTCCTACAATGAGCAGTTCTTC	CASSTLSYNEQFF
once	TRBV19	TRBJ2-3	NA	TGTGCCTCTCAGGTTGGAGGGGCCAGCACAGATACGCAGTATTTT	CASQVGGASTDTQYF
NA	TRBV2	TRBJ1-4	NA	TGTGCCAGCAGGGATGAACTAGAAAAACTGTTTTTT	CASRDELEKLFF
NA	TRBV5-8	TRBJ1-1	NA	TGTGCCAGCAAAATACAGGGCCCCACCCTTGAAGCTTTCTTT	CASKIQGPTLEAFF
few	TRBV10-1	TRBJ1-2	NA	TGCGCCAGCAGTGCTTCAGGTTTGGCTGGCTACACCTTC	CASSASGLAGYTF
NA	TRBV6-1	TRBJ1-1	NA	TGTGCCAGCACCCTCCAGAACACTGAAGCTTTCTTT	CASTLQNTEAFF
NA	TRBV7-3	TRBJ2-1	NA	TGTGCCGGCAGCTTCCGGAGGGCCGGCGGGAATGAGCAGTTCTTC	CAGSFRRAGGNEQFF
NA	TRBV7-2	TRBJ2-7	TRBD2	TGTGCCAGCAGCTGGGGACTAGCGGGGACCAACGAGCAGTACTTC	CASSWGLAGTNEQYF
NA	TRBV6-1	TRBJ1-3	NA	TGTGCCAGCAGTCAGTCGGGAGAAGGAAACACCATATATTTT	CASSQSGEGNTIYF
NA	TRBV6-4	TRBJ2-7	NA	TGTGCCAGCAGCCAGGAGGGGCTAGCAGCCTACGAGCAGTACTTC	CASSQEGLAAYEQYF
NA	TRBV23-1	TRBJ2-7	NA	TGCGCCAGAAGAGGGGCGGGAACTGGCGAGCAGTACTTC	CARRGAGTGEQYF
NA	TRBV7-2	TRBJ1-4	NA	TGTGCCAGCAGACGGACAGCAACTAATGAAAAACTGTTTTTT	CASRRTATNEKLFF
few	TRBV28	TRBJ1-2	NA	TGTGCCAGCAGGACAGGAGGATATGGCTACACCTTC	CASRTGGYGYTF
NA	TRBV5-1	TRBJ2-5	NA	TGCGCCAGCAGCTGGGGAAGGGGGGGTCAAGAGACCCAGTACTTC	CASSWGRGGQETQYF
once	TRBV6-5	TRBJ1-1	NA	TGTGCCAGCAGTTACGGACGGGCGAGAGGGACTGAAGCTTTCTTT	CASSYGRARGTEAFF
NA	TRBV9	TRBJ2-7	NA	TGTGCCAGCAGCGTTCGCGGGAACTCCTACGAGCAGTACTTC	CASSVRGNSYEQYF
once	TRBV4-2	TRBJ2-7	TRBD2	TGTGCCAGCAGCCCCCGGGGGGGTGCCTACGAGCAGTACTTC	CASSPRGGAYEQYF
NA	TRBV30	TRBJ2-7	NA	TGTGCCTGGAGGTATGGACAGCTCTCCTACGAGCAGTACTTC	CAWRYGQLSYEQYF
NA	TRBV28	TRBJ2-5	NA	TGTGCCAGCAGTTTTGCCGGTAGATTGGCCGAGACCCAGTACTTC	CASSFAGRLAETQYF
NA	TRBV27	TRBJ2-1	NA	TGTGCCAGCAGTCCACCTACTAGCCACTCCTACAATGAGCAGTTCTTC	CASSPPTSHSYNEQFF
NA	TRBV30	TRBJ1-4	TRBD1	TGTGCCTGGAGTGAGGACAGGGCCAGGGGGGAAAAACTGTTTTTT	CAWSEDRARGEKLFF
NA	TRBV9	TRBJ1-1	NA	TGTGCCAGCAGCGTAGGGACCTTTATGAACACTGAAGCTTTCTTT	CASSVGTFMNTEAFF
NA	TRBV9	TRBJ2-3	NA	TGTGCCAGCAGCGTAGATAGCGCCGGCACAGATACGCAGTATTTT	CASSVDSAGTDTQYF
NA	TRBV5-1	TRBJ2-2	NA	TGCGCCAGCAGCTTGTTGGCGGTTAACACCGGGGAGCTGTTTTTT	CASSLLAVNTGELFF
NA	TRBV21-1	TRBJ1-4	NA	TGTGCCAGCCGTAGGAGACGGTGGTGGGAAAAACTGTTTTTT	CASRRRRWWEKLFF
once	TRBV11-3	TRBJ2-2	NA	TGTGCCAGCAGCTATAGATCTCGGGACACCGGGGAGCTGTTTTTT	CASSYRSRDTGELFF
NA	TRBV7-2	TRBJ1-1	NA	TGTGCCAGCAGCTTACGGCGTCAGCAGAACACTGAAGCTTTCTTT	CASSLRRQQNTEAFF
NA	TRBV28	TRBJ2-5	TRBD2	TGTGCCAGCAGACCAACTAGCGGGGGGAAAGAGACCCAGTACTTC	CASRPTSGGKETQYF